In this sample, the clone carrying this T cell receptor (beta chain) turned up many times. The antigen is not known. The study made its TCR cDNA through 5'RACE template switching. That step introduced a universal primer site along with UMIs. Each CDR3 protein gets one entry after TCRdb re-called the 5' RACE reads with MiXCR. The repertoire has roughly 520,000 distinct CDR3 sequences, 21% of them found once; the top ten carry roughly a sixth. The entry originates in a study of T cells after yellow fever vaccination. Study-wide context: Those fractions that held only low numbers of cells were prepared using the SMART-Seq v4 Ultra Low Input RNA kit.

Trimming left V 6 bases short and J 7 bases short, with 10 bases between. This CDR3 region has 13 residues. The germline gives CDR1 LGHDT, CDR2 YNNKEL (reference sequence). Study results and limitations: Abundant clonotypes (contaminants from the bulk population) could be present in FACS-sorted repertoires. Primary-vaccination clones mostly resurfaced post-booster (nearly 97% CD4, 85% to 90% CD8).

The input for sequencing was PBMCs, taken less than 25 days after the first yellow fever vaccination. The chain employs TRBV3-1 and TRBJ1-6, with a tentative D call TRBD1 (5 bases). This clonotype was sampled from a man in his late teens or twenties who received the YFV17D yellow fever vaccine. Written as DNA, the CDR3 is TGTGCCAGCAGTTCAGACAGCAATTCACCCCTCCACTTT. The encoded protein is CASSSDSNSPLHF. Based on the CDR3 plus reference TRBV3-1 and TRBJ1-6, the full variable domain is DTAVSQTPKYLVTQMGNDKSIKCEQNLGHDTMYWYKQDSKKFLKIMFSYNNKELIINETVPNRFSPKSPDKAHLNLHINSLELGDSAVYFCASSSDSNSPLHFGNGTRLTVT.